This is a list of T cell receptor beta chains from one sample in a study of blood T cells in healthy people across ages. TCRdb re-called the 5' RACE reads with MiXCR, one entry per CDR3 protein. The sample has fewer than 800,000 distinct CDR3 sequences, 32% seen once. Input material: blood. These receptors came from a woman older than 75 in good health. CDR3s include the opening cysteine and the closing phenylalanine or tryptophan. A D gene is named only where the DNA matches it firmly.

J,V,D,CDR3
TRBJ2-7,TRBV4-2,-,CASSRASPTYEQYF
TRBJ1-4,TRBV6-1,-,CASRAGSNEKLFF
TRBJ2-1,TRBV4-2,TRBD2,CASSQDFASGGAGEQFF
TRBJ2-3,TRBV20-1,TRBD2,CSARGLAGGASTDTQYF
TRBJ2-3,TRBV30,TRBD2,CAWRRLAGGRADTQYF
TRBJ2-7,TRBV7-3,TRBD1,CASSPQTGFYEQYF
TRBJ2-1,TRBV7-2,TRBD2,CASSSTGGPVEQFF
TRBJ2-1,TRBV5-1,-,CASSLDDSSNNEQFF
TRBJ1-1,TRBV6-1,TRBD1,CASSDRGRGINTEAFF
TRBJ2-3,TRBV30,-,CAWSAVGVATSTDTQYF
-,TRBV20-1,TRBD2,CSAGPTSGSPYEQYF
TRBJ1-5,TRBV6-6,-,CASNRGDSNQPQHF
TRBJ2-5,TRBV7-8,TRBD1,CASSYTGTENQETQYF
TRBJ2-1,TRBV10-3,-,CAIRESSSYNEQFF